The 20 T cell receptor beta chains presented below share a single source sample, sequenced in a study of blood T cell repertoires in COVID-19. The assay was immunoSEQ multiplex PCR, and TCRdb's table has in-frame clones only and misses some. The data contain a few hundred thousand clones, roughly 89% of them singletons. Input material: PBMCs or T cells enriched from blood (not recorded which). Every receptor here comes from a woman between 18 and 29 years old with acute COVID-19.

The V and J genes are TRBV7-9 and TRBJ2-7; possibly TRBD1 for D (5 bases). Germline CDR1 is SEHNR and CDR2 is FQNEAQ (reference sequence). V was trimmed by 8 bases and J by 6 bases, leaving 11 bases between them. This CDR3 has 11 amino acids. CDR3 loop: CASAEGVEQYF. The CDR3 DNA reads TGTGCCAGCGCAGAAGGGGTCGAGCAGTACTTC.

The chain has TRBV19 and TRBJ1-5; 9 nucleotides line up with TRBD1. Germline lookup yields CDR1 LNHDA and CDR2 SQIVND (reference sequence). This CDR3 spans 15 amino acids. The trim removed 0 bases at V and 6 bases at J, leaving 3 bases unmatched. CDR3 DNA: TGTGCCAGTAGTATAGATCGACAGGGGGGTCAGCCCCAGCATTTT. Amino acid sequence: CASSIDRQGGQPQHF.

This clone has only a few counts. V gene TRBV30 combines with J gene TRBJ1-5; 9 positions match TRBD1. Per the germline V gene, CDR1 is GTSNPN and CDR2 is SVGIG (reference sequence). Germline trimming cut 4 bases from V and 2 bases from J; bases unmatched to any gene: 12. CDR3 length: 17 residues. The CDR3 spells CAWNTDRGPGGNQPQHF. In DNA, the CDR3 is TGTGCCTGGAATACGGACAGGGGCCCGGGGGGCAATCAGCCCCAGCATTTT.

The V gene is TRBV27, the J gene TRBJ1-1; D unresolved. Trimming left V 2 bases short and J 1 base short, with 8 bases between. The CDR3 spans 14 residues. Germline lookup yields CDR1 MNHEY and CDR2 SMNVEV (reference sequence). The CDR3 DNA follows: TGTGCCAGCAGTTTAACCCCTACGAACACTGAAGCTTTCTTT. Translated: CASSLTPTNTEAFF.

The V and J genes are TRBV28 and TRBJ1-3; TRBD1 aligns across 7 bases. The CDR3 runs 12 residues. Looked up from germline, CDR1 is MDHEN and CDR2 is SYDVKM. V was clipped by 2 bases and J by 9 bases; unmatched bases: 1. The CDR3 region is CASSLRDSTIYF. The CDR3 coding sequence is TGTGCCAGCAGTTTAAGGGACAGCACCATATATTTT.

This sequence joins TRBV24-1 and TRBJ2-1, with a tentative D call TRBD2 (6 bases). V was cut by 9 bases and J by 12 bases, with 26 bases left in between. The CDR3 loop spans 15 amino acids. Looked up from germline, CDR1 is KGHDR and CDR2 is SFDVKD. CDR3 loop: CATEDSSDLVTGQFF. The CDR3 DNA reads TGTGCCACCGAAGATTCTAGCGACCTCGTAACTGGGCAGTTCTTC.

The chain links TRBV5-1 to TRBJ2-7, with 15 bases identical to TRBD2. The CDR3 runs 16 residues. Per germline, CDR1 SGHRS and CDR2 YFSETQ. V gave up 3 bases and J gave up 5 bases; unmatched junction bases: 6. This CDR3 is CASSWRTSGRADEQYF. CDR3 bases: TGCGCCAGCAGCTGGAGGACTAGCGGGAGGGCTGACGAGCAGTACTTC.

The gene calls are TRBV5-5 and TRBJ1-1; maybe TRBD1 (5 bases). The V gene lost 0 bases and the J gene lost 5 bases, with 8 bases spanning the gap. CDR1 is SGHKS, CDR2 YYEKEE, per germline (reference sequence). The CDR3 covers 13 residues. The CDR3 sequence: CASSLGRGTEAFF. The DNA of the CDR3 is TGTGCCAGCAGCTTGGGGAGGGGAACTGAAGCTTTCTTT.

The chain is built from TRBV5-1 and TRBJ1-6; D not resolved. This CDR3 contains 13 residues. Between the trimmed V and J ends, which lost 5 bases and 7 bases, there was a span of 10 bases. From germline, CDR1 is SGHRS and CDR2 YFSETQ. Here the CDR3 reads CASRQTENSPLHF. Written as DNA, the CDR3 is TGCGCCAGCAGGCAAACAGAGAATTCACCCCTCCACTTT.

The chain recombines TRBV20-1 with TRBJ2-3, with 10 bases matching TRBD2. This CDR3 spans 15 amino acids. V was clipped by 3 bases and J by 4 bases; unmatched bases: 7. Germline values: CDR1 DFQATT, CDR2 SNEGSKA (reference sequence). The CDR3 region is CSASFSGRGPDTQYF. In DNA form, the CDR3 reads TGCAGTGCTAGTTTCAGCGGGAGGGGCCCAGATACGCAGTATTTT.

The table lists this clone with a few counts. V gene TRBV5-5 combines with J gene TRBJ1-5; D unresolved. V was cut by 1 base and J by 4 bases, with 9 bases left in between. The CDR3 covers 14 residues. Germline CDR1 and CDR2: SGHKS and YYEKEE (reference sequence). CDR3 residues: CASSLTARNQPQHF. As DNA, the CDR3 is TGTGCCAGCAGCTTGACAGCCCGGAATCAGCCCCAGCATTTT.

This clone was recorded only once. The chain couples TRBV7-3 to TRBJ2-3; 11 positions agree with TRBD2. J gave up 0 bases and V 5 bases, and 10 bases lay outside the gene matches. CDR3 length: 18 residues. CDR1 and CDR2 from the germline V gene are SGHTA and FQGTGA. The CDR3 spells CASSLRPGLAASTDTQYF. In DNA, the CDR3 is TGTGCCAGCAGCCTCCGACCGGGACTAGCGGCTAGCACAGATACGCAGTATTTT.

This chain links TRBV19 with TRBJ2-7; D perhaps matches TRBD1 (7 bases). The V gene lost 5 bases and the J gene lost 4 bases, with 18 bases spanning the gap. The CDR3 extends over 15 amino acids. Germline CDR1 reads LNHDA; CDR2 reads SQIVND (reference sequence). CDR3 sequence reads: CASSLQGTGEYEQYF. CDR3 sequence (DNA): TGTGCCAGTAGTCTACAGGGGACTGGGGAATACGAGCAGTACTTC.

The chain joins TRBV27 to TRBJ1-2; 8 nucleotides agree with TRBD1. Germline V gene lookup returns CDR1 MNHEY and CDR2 SMNVEV (reference sequence). V was pared by 6 bases and J by 8 bases, with 8 bases of the junction left unmatched. The CDR3 totals 13 residues. The chain's CDR3 is CASRDRDLEGYTF. The DNA of the CDR3 is TGTGCCAGCAGGGACAGGGATTTAGAAGGCTACACCTTC.

The chain recombines TRBV18 with TRBJ2-3; D unresolved. The CDR3 covers 16 residues. V lost 3 bases, J lost 2 bases, and 15 bases lay in between. Germline assignment: CDR1 KGHSH and CDR2 LQKENI. The CDR3 reads CASSPIQHGDTDTQYF. CDR3 sequence (DNA): TGTGCCAGCTCACCGATTCAACACGGAGACACAGATACGCAGTATTTT.

This clone was detected once. This sequence joins TRBV11-2 and TRBJ1-2; 8 bases align to TRBD1. The CDR3 length is 15 residues. J lost 8 bases, V lost 2 bases, and 10 bases had no gene match. CDR1 and CDR2 (germline): SGHAT, FQNNGV. This CDR3 is CASSLYGDRSGGYTF. The CDR3 coding sequence is TGTGCCAGCAGCTTATATGGGGACAGGTCGGGAGGCTACACCTTC.

The V call is TRBV12-3 or TRBV12-4, the J call TRBJ2-7, with 7 bases matching TRBD1. V lost 4 bases, J lost 4 bases, and 4 bases stayed unmatched. The CDR3 loop spans 13 amino acids. The DNA of the CDR3 is TGTGCCAGCAGTTACAGGGGCCCGTACGAGCAGTACTTC. Its translation: CASSYRGPYEQYF.

The V and J genes are TRBV11-2 and TRBJ2-2; the D gene is possibly TRBD2 (6 bases). CDR3 size: 13 residues. The germline V and J ends were trimmed by 6 bases and 5 bases, with 10 bases remaining between them. Germline V gene data show CDR1 as SGHAT and CDR2 as FQNNGV. In DNA form, the CDR3 reads TGTGCCAGCAGTTTCCGGGGGACCGGGGAGCTGTTTTTT. It encodes CASSFRGTGELFF.

The table lists this clone with a count of one. CDR3 sequence: CASSAGGAEAFF. In DNA form, the CDR3 reads TGTGCCAGCAGCGCAGGTGGCGCTGAAGCTTTCTTT. The rearrangement uses TRBV9 and TRBJ1-1; no clear D. Germline V gives CDR1 SGDLS, CDR2 YYNGEE. Trimming took 3 bases from V and 6 from J, leaving 9 bases between them. This CDR3 has 12 amino acids.

This clone was found a few times. V usage is TRBV11-3 and J usage is TRBJ2-1, with 13 bases matching TRBD2. V shed 3 bases, J shed 7 bases, and the junction held 12 bases outside the gene matches. The CDR3 consists of 18 residues. The germline V gene has CDR1 SGHNT and CDR2 YENEEA. CDR3 residues: CASSFLRLTSGRLNEQFF. CDR3 nucleotide sequence: TGTGCCAGCAGCTTCCTCCGTCTGACTAGCGGGAGGTTAAATGAGCAGTTCTTC.